This TCR beta chain comes out of a study of early T cells in non-severe SARS-CoV-2 infection. Background on the study: It was bulk RNA from unsorted whole blood that was sequenced, and the chains were unpaired.

Study results and caveats: CD4 and private specificities were missed by VDJdb matching, which favored anti-spike CD8 responses.

The sample holds a few counts of this clonotype. Its antigen is not identified. Separate cDNA molecules each had unique molecular identifiers attached to them. Each CDR3 protein is one row after TCRdb ran MiXCR on the 5' RACE reads. The sample has tens of thousands of distinct CDR3 sequences, over 10% seen once; the top ten hold around 4.3%. V dropped 8 bases and J dropped 1 base, with 4 bases sitting between them. The CDR3 consists of 12 residues. Germline values: CDR1 SGHDT, CDR2 YYEEEE. This sequence joins TRBV5-6 and TRBJ2-6, with D hard to call. The receptor was isolated from an adult who was a healthcare worker with PCR-confirmed SARS-CoV-2 infection or an uninfected control (not recorded which). Input material: whole blood. CDR3 protein: CASCSGANVLTF. The CDR3 DNA reads TGTGCCAGTTGTTCTGGGGCCAACGTCCTGACTTTC. The whole variable domain, filled in from reference TRBV5-6 and TRBJ2-6, reads DAGVTQSPTHLIKTRGQQVTLRCSPKSGHDTVSWYQQALGQGPQFIFQYYEEEERQRGNFPDRFSGHQFPNYSSELNVNALLLGDSALYLCASCSGANVLTFGAGSRLTVL.